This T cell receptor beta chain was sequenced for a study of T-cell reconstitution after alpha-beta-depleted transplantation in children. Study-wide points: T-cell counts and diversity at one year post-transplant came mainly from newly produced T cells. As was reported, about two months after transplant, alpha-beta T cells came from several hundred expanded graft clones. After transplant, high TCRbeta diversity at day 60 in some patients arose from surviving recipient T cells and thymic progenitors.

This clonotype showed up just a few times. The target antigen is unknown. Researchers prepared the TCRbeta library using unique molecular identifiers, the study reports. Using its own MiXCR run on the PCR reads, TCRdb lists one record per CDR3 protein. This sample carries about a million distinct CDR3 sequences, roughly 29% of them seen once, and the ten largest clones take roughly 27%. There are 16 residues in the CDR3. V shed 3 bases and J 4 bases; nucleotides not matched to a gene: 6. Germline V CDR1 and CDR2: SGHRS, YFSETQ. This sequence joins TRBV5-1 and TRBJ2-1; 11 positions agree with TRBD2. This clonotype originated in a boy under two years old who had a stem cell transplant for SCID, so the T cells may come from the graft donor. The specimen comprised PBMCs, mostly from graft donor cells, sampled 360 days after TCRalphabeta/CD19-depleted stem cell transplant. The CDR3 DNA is TGCGCCAGCAGCTCCCGACTAGCGGGGAGGTACAATGAGCAGTTCTTC. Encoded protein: CASSSRLAGRYNEQFF.